Shown below are 23 T cell receptor beta chains from a single sample sequenced in a study of OX40 agonist ivuxolimab in advanced cancers. Using immunoSEQ multiplex PCR, the repertoire was profiled, and TCRdb retains in-frame clones only, with some absent. The sample lists tens of thousands of clones, approximately 80% seen once, with 1.5% to 2% in the top ten. This sample comprised CD4+ or CD8+ T cells sorted from blood, obtained in a trial of the OX40 agonist ivuxolimab. These receptors all come from an adult with an advanced solid tumor such as melanoma, head and neck, liver or kidney cancer.

The V gene is TRBV5-5, the J gene TRBJ2-5; tentative D call: TRBD2 (5 bases). CDR1 SGHKS and CDR2 YYEKEE come from the germline V gene (reference sequence). The CDR3 has 13 residues. Trimming cost V 4 bases and J 10 bases, with 17 bases left between them. CDR3 bases: TGTGCCAGCAGCGTCGGGTTAGAAGAGGGCCAGTACTTC. Encoded protein: CASSVGLEEGQYF.

The chain has TRBV4-2 and TRBJ2-4; 13 positions match TRBD2. Germline CDR1 and CDR2: LGHNA and YNFKEQ. This CDR3 region has 17 residues. The ends lost 1 base at V and 1 base at J; junction bases unmatched: 1. CDR3: CASSQAGLAGAKNIQYF. The DNA of the CDR3 is TGTGCCAGCAGCCAAGCGGGACTAGCGGGGGCCAAAAACATTCAGTACTTC.

The V and J genes are TRBV11-2 and TRBJ2-3; either TRBD1 or TRBD2 may supply D (6 bases each). Germline lookup yields CDR1 SGHAT and CDR2 FQNNGV. The CDR3 runs to 14 residues. The V end lost 10 bases, the J end lost 8 bases, and 22 bases lay between the germline ends. The CDR3, as DNA: TGTGCCACCTTGAAGGGGGGCGGGGCCTTTACGCAGTATTTT. Its translation: CATLKGGGAFTQYF.

The rearrangement links TRBV11-3 to TRBJ2-2, with TRBD2 matching over 7 bases. This CDR3 region has 15 residues. With 3 bases clipped from V and 4 bases from J, the junction kept 5 bases outside the gene matches. Germline V gene lookup returns CDR1 SGHNT and CDR2 YENEEA. The DNA of the CDR3 is TGTGCCAGCAGCTTGGGAGGGCCGAGCACCGGGGAGCTGTTTTTT. As protein: CASSLGGPSTGELFF.

The rearrangement uses TRBV10-3 and TRBJ2-1, with a weak D call TRBD1 (6 bases). V lost 4 bases and J lost 4, with 14 bases in between. The length of the CDR3 is 15 residues. The germline V gene encodes CDR1 ENHRY and CDR2 SYGVKD. CDR3 DNA sequence: TGTGCCATCAGTGGGGGGCGGGCCCTTTACAATGAGCAGTTCTTC. It specifies CAISGGRALYNEQFF.

The chain links TRBV19 to TRBJ2-7, with no clear D. The CDR3 runs 14 residues. V lost 6 bases and J lost 4, with 16 bases in between. The germline CDR1 and CDR2 sequences are LNHDA and SQIVND (reference sequence). The CDR3 coding sequence is TGTGCCAGTAGAATCCAGGCCGATGGGTACGAGCAGTACTTC. This gives the protein CASRIQADGYEQYF.

CDR3 nucleotide sequence: TGTGCCAGCAGCAGAAACCGGGAGGCCGGGCAGTACTTC. Its protein product is CASSRNREAGQYF. The chain couples TRBV13 to TRBJ2-7; the match to TRBD2 covers 7 bases. Germline trimming cut 5 bases from V and 9 bases from J; bases unmatched to any gene: 10. CDR1 and CDR2 from the germline V gene are PRHDT and FYEKMQ (reference sequence). The CDR3 runs to 13 residues.

This clone came up a few times. This rearrangement joins TRBV14 to TRBJ2-7; a weak D match, TRBD1 (6 bases). Between the trimmed V and J ends, which lost 4 bases and 0 bases, there was a span of 13 bases. Germline loops: CDR1 SGHDN, CDR2 FVKESK. There are 15 residues in the CDR3. Here the CDR3 reads CASSPLRTVSYEQYF. CDR3 nucleotides: TGTGCCAGCAGCCCCCTCAGGACAGTCTCCTACGAGCAGTACTTC.

This chain joins TRBV28 and TRBJ1-6; D gene ambiguous. Looked up from germline, CDR1 is MDHEN and CDR2 is SYDVKM. The CDR3 loop spans 12 amino acids. Deletions cut 4 bases from V and 9 bases from J, with 7 bases between. This chain's CDR3 is CASSSLGSPLHF. CDR3 DNA: TGTGCCAGCAGTTCATTGGGTTCACCCCTCCACTTT.

This rearrangement joins TRBV29-1 to TRBJ1-5; TRBD1 might be the D (5 bases). CDR3 length: 12 residues. The germline V gene encodes CDR1 SQVTM and CDR2 ANQGSEA. Trimming took 8 bases from V and 4 from J, leaving 12 bases between them. CDR3 nucleotides: TGCAGCATCCGGGACCGAAATCAGCCCCAGCATTTT. Its protein is CSIRDRNQPQHF.

J is TRBJ1-2 and V is TRBV11-1, with 7 positions matching TRBD1. After removal of 1 base from V and 7 bases from J, the junction contained 3 bases not matched to a gene. The germline V gene encodes CDR1 SGHAT and CDR2 FQDESV (reference sequence). The CDR3 spans 13 residues. The CDR3 DNA follows: TGTGCCAGCAGCTTAGAGAGGGGGCTTGGCTACACCTTC. It is translated as CASSLERGLGYTF.

The V call is TRBV5-8, the J call TRBJ1-2; 7 nucleotides agree with TRBD1. Germline V gene sequence: CDR1 SGHTS, CDR2 YDEGEE. After removal of 1 base from V and 7 bases from J, the junction contained 4 bases not matched to a gene. CDR3 length: 13 amino acids. CDR3 amino acids: CASSLLGGAGYTF. The CDR3 DNA sequence: TGTGCCAGCAGCTTGCTAGGGGGCGCTGGCTACACCTTC. Together with reference TRBV5-8 and TRBJ1-2, the CDR3 gives the full variable domain: EAGVTQSPTHLIKTRGQQATLRCSPISGHTSVYWYQQALGLGLQFLLWYDEGEERNRGNFPPRFSGRQFPNYSSELNVNALELEDSALYLCASSLLGGAGYTFGSGTRLTVV.

This clone has more than one count but fewer than ten. This rearrangement joins TRBV5-6 to TRBJ2-7, with 8 bases matching TRBD1. CDR3 size: 17 residues. J gave up 1 base and V 4 bases, and 13 bases lay outside the gene matches. The germline CDR1 and CDR2 sequences are SGHDT and YYEEEE. This CDR3 reads CASSRTGTQALSYEQYF. The CDR3 DNA reads TGTGCCAGCAGCCGGACAGGGACCCAGGCCCTATCCTACGAGCAGTACTTC.

The chain joins TRBV7-2 to TRBJ1-2, with 7 positions matching TRBD1. The CDR3 contains 14 residues. Germline loops: CDR1 SGHTA, CDR2 FQGNSA. J lost 8 bases, V lost 2 bases, and 8 bases had no gene match. This chain's CDR3 is CASSLQGGSVGYTF. CDR3 bases: TGTGCCAGCAGCTTACAGGGGGGGTCTGTAGGCTACACCTTC.

The J gene is TRBJ2-7, the V gene TRBV5-1; 10 bases are shared with TRBD2. The junction had 4 bases not matched to a gene; V was cut back by 4 bases and J by 3 bases. Germline CDR1 reads SGHRS; CDR2 reads YFSETQ. The CDR3 has 14 residues. The CDR3 reads CASSPSGGSYEQYF. The CDR3, as DNA: TGCGCCAGCAGCCCTAGCGGGGGAAGCTACGAGCAGTACTTC.

The chain combines TRBV19 with TRBJ1-5; D is unclear. The CDR3 contains 14 residues. V lost 8 bases, J lost 2 bases, and 13 bases lay in between. The germline gives CDR1 LNHDA, CDR2 SQIVND (reference sequence). CDR3 bases: TGTGCCAGTGTTCAGTCCGTCCGCAATCAGCCCCAGCATTTT. Translated: CASVQSVRNQPQHF.

The CDR3 DNA reads TGCGCCAGCAGCCCTGGACAGGGGAACTATGGCTACACCTTC. Protein product: CASSPGQGNYGYTF. The rearrangement joins TRBV5-1 to TRBJ1-2; 9 bases line up with TRBD1. Germline CDR1 reads SGHRS; CDR2 reads YFSETQ. The CDR3 has 14 residues. J was trimmed by 2 bases and V by 4 bases; bases with no gene match: 3.

V usage is TRBV18 and J usage is TRBJ2-1, with D uncertain. The CDR3 covers 13 residues. The germline V gene encodes CDR1 KGHSH and CDR2 LQKENI. The V end lost 2 bases, the J end lost 8 bases, and 10 bases lay between the germline ends. The CDR3 DNA reads TGTGCCAGCTCACCAGGATCGGGCGATGAGCAGTTCTTC. Protein sequence: CASSPGSGDEQFF.

The chain links TRBV19 to TRBJ2-7, with D uncertain. The CDR3 is made up of 14 amino acids. Germline values: CDR1 LNHDA, CDR2 SQIVND (reference sequence). The V and J ends lost 8 bases and 0 bases respectively, with 14 bases between them. This CDR3 is CASSDRIASYEQYF. CDR3 DNA: TGTGCCAGTTCAGACCGAATCGCCTCCTACGAGCAGTACTTC.

V and J are TRBV18 and TRBJ2-2, with D possibly being TRBD1 or TRBD2 (5 bases each). The germline V gene encodes CDR1 KGHSH and CDR2 LQKENI. The V end was cut by 3 bases, the J end by 1 base, with 12 bases between. This CDR3 contains 16 residues. The CDR3 spells CASSPLGTENTGELFF. The DNA for the CDR3 is TGTGCCAGCTCACCGCTTGGGACGGAGAACACCGGGGAGCTGTTTTTT.

This clone was recorded once. The chain links TRBV7-8 to TRBJ2-7, with D tentatively TRBD2 (6 bases). Trimming pared 5 bases from V and 2 bases from J, leaving 19 bases between. This CDR3 has 16 residues. CDR1 SGHVS and CDR2 FQNEAQ come from the germline V gene. For the CDR3, the DNA is TGTGCCAGCAGCGCCGCGTTTCGAACGGGGGCCTACGAGCAGTACTTC. Residues: CASSAAFRTGAYEQYF.

V is TRBV5-6 and J is TRBJ1-2; 11 bases match TRBD1. Trimming removed 4 bases from V and 0 bases from J; junction bases left unmatched: 8. This CDR3 has 17 amino acids. The germline CDR1 and CDR2 sequences are SGHDT and YYEEEE. The CDR3 region has the DNA TGTGCCAGCAGCCCGAGGACAGGGGGCCGAGCTAACTATGGCTACACCTTC. Encoded protein: CASSPRTGGRANYGYTF.

The chain carries TRBV30 and TRBJ2-5; 8 nucleotides align to TRBD2. The CDR3 runs 13 residues. Germline V CDR1 and CDR2: GTSNPN, SVGIG (reference sequence). Unmatched junction bases numbered 2, after V lost 0 bases and J lost 5 bases. Written as DNA, the CDR3 is TGTGCCTGGAGTGTGGCTAGCGGGGAGACCCAGTACTTC. It translates to CAWSVASGETQYF.